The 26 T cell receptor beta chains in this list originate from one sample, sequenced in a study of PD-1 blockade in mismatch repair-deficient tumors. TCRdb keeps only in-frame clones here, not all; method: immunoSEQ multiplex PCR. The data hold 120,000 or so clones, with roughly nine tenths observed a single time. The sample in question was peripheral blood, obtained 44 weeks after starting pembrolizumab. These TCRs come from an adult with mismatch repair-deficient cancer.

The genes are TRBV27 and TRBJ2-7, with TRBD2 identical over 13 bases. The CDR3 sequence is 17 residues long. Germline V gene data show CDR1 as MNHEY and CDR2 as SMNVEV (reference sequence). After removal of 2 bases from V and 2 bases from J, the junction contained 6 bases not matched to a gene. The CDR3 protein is CASSLKPGLAGTYEQYF. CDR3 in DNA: TGTGCCAGCAGTTTAAAACCGGGACTAGCGGGAACCTACGAGCAGTACTTC.

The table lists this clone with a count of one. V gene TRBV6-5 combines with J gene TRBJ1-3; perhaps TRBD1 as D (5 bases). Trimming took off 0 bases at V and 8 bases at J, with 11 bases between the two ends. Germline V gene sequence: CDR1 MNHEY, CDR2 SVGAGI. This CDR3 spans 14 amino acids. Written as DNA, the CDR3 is TGTGCCAGCAGTTACTCCATTGGGGGGGACACCATATATTTT. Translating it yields CASSYSIGGDTIYF.

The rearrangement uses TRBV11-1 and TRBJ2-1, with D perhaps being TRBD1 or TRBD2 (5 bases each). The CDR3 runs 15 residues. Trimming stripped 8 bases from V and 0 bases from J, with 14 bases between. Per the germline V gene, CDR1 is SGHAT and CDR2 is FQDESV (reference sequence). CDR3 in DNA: TGTGCCAGCGGGGACGGCCAAAGCTCCTACAATGAGCAGTTCTTC. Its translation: CASGDGQSSYNEQFF.

The CDR3 DNA sequence: TGTGCCAGCAGTTCGAACCAAGAGACCCAGTACTTC. As protein: CASSSNQETQYF. The chain is built from TRBV27 and TRBJ2-5; D is uncertain. Germline V CDR1 and CDR2: MNHEY, SMNVEV (reference sequence). V lost 4 bases to trimming and J lost 0 bases, with 3 bases between them. The CDR3 length is 12 residues.

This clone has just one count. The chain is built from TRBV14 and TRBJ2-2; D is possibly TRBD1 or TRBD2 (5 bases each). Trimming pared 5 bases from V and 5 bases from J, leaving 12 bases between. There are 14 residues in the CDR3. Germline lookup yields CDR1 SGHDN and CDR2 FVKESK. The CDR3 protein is CASSWDQGTGELFF. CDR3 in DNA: TGTGCCAGCAGCTGGGACCAGGGAACCGGGGAGCTGTTTTTT.

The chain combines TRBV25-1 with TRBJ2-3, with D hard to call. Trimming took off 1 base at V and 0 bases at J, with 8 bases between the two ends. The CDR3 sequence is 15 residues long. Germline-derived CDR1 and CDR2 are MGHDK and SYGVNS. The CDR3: CASSESEYSTDTQYF. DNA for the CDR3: TGTGCCAGCAGTGAATCGGAATATAGCACAGATACGCAGTATTTT.

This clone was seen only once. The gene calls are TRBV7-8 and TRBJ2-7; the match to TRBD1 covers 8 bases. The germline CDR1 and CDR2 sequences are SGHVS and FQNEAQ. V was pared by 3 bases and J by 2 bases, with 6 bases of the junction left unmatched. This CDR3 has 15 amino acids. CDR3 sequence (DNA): TGTGCCAGCAGCTTGTCCGACAGGGGCCCCTACGAGCAGTACTTC. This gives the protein CASSLSDRGPYEQYF. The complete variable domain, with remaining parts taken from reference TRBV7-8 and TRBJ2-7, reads GAGVSQSPRYKVAKRGQDVALRCDPISGHVSLFWYQQALGQGPEFLTYFQNEAQLDKSGLPSDRFFAERPEGSVSTLKIQRTQQEDSAVYLCASSLSDRGPYEQYFGPGTRLTVT.

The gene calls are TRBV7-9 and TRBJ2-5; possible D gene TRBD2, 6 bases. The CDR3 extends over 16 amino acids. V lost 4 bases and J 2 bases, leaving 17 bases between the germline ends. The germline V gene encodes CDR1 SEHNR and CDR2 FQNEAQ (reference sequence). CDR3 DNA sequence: TGTGCCAGCAGCTACGACAACCCAGCGGGTCAAGAGACCCAGTACTTC. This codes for CASSYDNPAGQETQYF.

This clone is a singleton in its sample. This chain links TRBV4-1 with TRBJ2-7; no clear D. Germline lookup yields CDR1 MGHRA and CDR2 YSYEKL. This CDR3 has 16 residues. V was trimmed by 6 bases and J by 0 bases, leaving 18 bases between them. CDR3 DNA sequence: TGCGCCAGCAGTCCACGGACGTCTTATAGCTCCTACGAGCAGTACTTC. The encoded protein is CASSPRTSYSSYEQYF.

This CDR3 is CASSDGDTQYF. DNA for the CDR3: TGTGCCAGCAGTGATGGGGATACGCAGTATTTT. The gene calls are TRBV6-1 and TRBJ2-3, with D unclear. Trimming removed 3 bases from V and 6 bases from J, with 4 bases in between. Germline values: CDR1 MNHNS, CDR2 SASEGT. This CDR3 region has 11 residues.

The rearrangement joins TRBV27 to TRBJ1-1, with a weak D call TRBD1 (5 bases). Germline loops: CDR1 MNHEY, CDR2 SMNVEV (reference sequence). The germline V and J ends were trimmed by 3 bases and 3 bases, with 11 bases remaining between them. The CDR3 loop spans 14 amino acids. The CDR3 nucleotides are TGTGCCAGCAGTTTTCGCCAGGGTCACACTGAAGCTTTCTTT. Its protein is CASSFRQGHTEAFF.

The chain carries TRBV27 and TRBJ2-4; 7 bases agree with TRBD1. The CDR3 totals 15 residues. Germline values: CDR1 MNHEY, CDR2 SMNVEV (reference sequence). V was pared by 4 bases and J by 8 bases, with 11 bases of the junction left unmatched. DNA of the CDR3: TGTGCCAGCAGTTCACCCGCGACAGGGCGGGACATTCAGTACTTC. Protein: CASSSPATGRDIQYF.

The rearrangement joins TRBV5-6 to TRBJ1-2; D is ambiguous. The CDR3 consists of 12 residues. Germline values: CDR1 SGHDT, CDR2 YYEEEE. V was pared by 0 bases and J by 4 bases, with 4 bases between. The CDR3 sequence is CASSLEGYGYTF. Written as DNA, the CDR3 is TGTGCCAGCAGCTTGGAAGGCTATGGCTACACCTTC.

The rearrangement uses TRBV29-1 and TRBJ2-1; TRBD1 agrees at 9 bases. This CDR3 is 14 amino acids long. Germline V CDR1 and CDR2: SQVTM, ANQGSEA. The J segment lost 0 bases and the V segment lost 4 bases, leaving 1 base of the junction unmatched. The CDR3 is CSVGGQGSYNEQFF. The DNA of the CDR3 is TGCAGCGTTGGGGGACAGGGCTCCTACAATGAGCAGTTCTTC.

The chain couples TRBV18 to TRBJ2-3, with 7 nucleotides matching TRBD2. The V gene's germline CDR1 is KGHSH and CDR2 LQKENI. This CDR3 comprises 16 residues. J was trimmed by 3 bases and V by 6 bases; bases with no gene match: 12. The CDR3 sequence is CASSLQPRGGTDTQYF. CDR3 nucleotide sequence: TGTGCCAGCTCTCTCCAACCTCGGGGAGGGACAGATACGCAGTATTTT.

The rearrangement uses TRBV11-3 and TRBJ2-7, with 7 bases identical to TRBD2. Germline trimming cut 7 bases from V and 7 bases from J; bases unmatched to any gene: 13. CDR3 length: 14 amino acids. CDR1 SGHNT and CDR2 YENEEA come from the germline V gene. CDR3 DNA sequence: TGTGCCAGCACCCCGTTTGCGGGAGTATCTGAGCAGTACTTC. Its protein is CASTPFAGVSEQYF.

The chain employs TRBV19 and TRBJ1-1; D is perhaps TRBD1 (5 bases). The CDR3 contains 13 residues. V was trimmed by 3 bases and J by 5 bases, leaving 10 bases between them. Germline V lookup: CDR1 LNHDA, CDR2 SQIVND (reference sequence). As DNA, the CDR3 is TGTGCCAGTAGTATCTTGGGGGGTACTGAAGCTTTCTTT. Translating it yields CASSILGGTEAFF.

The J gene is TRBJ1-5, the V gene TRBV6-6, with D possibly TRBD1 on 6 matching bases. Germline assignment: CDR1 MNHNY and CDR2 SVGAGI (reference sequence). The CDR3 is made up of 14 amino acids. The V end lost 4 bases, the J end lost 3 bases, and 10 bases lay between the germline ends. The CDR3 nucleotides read TGTGCCAGCAGTTTACAGGGCCCCAATCAGCCCCAGCATTTT. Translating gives CASSLQGPNQPQHF.

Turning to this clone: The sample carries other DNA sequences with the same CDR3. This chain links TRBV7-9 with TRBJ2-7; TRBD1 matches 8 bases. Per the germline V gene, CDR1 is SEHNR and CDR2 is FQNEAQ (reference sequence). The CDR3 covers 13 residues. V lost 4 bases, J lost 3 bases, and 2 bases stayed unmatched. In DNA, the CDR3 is TGTGCCAGCAGCTCACAGGGGGACTACGAGCAGTACTTC. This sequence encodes CASSSQGDYEQYF.

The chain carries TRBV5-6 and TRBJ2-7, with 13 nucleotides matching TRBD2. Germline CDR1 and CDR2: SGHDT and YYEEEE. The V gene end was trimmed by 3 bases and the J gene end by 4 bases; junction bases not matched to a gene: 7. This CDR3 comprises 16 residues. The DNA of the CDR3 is TGTGCCAGCAGCTCACCGGGACTAGCGGGAACGTACGAGCAGTACTTC. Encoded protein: CASSSPGLAGTYEQYF. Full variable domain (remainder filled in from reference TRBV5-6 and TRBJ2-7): DAGVTQSPTHLIKTRGQQVTLRCSPKSGHDTVSWYQQALGQGPQFIFQYYEEEERQRGNFPDRFSGHQFPNYSSELNVNALLLGDSALYLCASSSPGLAGTYEQYFGPGTRLTVT.

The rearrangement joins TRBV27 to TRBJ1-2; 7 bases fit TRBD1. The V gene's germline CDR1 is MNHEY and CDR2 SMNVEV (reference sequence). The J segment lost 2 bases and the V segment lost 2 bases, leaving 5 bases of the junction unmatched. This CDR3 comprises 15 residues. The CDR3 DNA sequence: TGTGCCAGCAGTTTAACACTGACAGGGAACTATGGCTACACCTTC. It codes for CASSLTLTGNYGYTF.

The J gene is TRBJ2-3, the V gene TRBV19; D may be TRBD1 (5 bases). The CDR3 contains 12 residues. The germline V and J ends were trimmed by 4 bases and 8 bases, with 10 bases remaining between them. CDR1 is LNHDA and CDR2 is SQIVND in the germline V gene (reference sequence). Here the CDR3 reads CASSKGPSTQYF. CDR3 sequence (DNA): TGTGCCAGTAGTAAGGGGCCGAGTACGCAGTATTTT.

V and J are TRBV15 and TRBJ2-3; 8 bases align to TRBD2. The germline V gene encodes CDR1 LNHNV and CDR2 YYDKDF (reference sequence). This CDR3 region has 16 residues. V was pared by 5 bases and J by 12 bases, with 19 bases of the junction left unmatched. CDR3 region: CATSGTNRGGAWEQYF. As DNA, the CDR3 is TGTGCCACCAGCGGAACCAACCGGGGGGGGGCTTGGGAACAGTATTTT. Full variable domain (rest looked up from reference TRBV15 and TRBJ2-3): DAMVIQNPRYQVTQFGKPVTLSCSQTLNHNVMYWYQQKSSQAPKLLFHYYDKDFNNEADTPDNFQSRRPNTSFCFLDIRSPGLGDTAMYLCATSGTNRGGAWEQYFGPGTRLTVL.

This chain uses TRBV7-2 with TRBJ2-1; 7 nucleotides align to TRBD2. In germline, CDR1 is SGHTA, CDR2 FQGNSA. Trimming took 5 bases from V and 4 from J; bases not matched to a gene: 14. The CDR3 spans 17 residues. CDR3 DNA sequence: TGTGCCAGCAGCGGTAGGGCCAGCGGGATGGGTTACAATGAGCAGTTCTTC. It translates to CASSGRASGMGYNEQFF.

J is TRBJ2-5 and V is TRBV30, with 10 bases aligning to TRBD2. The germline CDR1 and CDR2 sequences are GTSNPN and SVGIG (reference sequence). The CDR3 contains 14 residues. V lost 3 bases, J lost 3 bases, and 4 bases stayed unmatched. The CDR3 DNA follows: TGTGCCTGGAGCGTCGGACTAGCGGAAGAGACCCAGTACTTC. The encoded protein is CAWSVGLAEETQYF.

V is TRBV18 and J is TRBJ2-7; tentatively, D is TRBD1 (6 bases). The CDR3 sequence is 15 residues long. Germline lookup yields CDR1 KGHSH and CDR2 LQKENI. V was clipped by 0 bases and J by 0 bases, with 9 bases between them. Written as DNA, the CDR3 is TGTGCCAGCTCACCACCGGACAGAAGCTCCTACGAGCAGTACTTC. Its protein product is CASSPPDRSSYEQYF.